This TCR beta chain stems from a study of blood T cell repertoires in COVID-19 (dated by TCRdb to the early 2020s). About the full investigation: Samples from collaborators originated in the United States, Italy and Spain and spanned both the acute and convalescent phases of COVID-19. Sample metadata almost always included a de-identified subject ID, COVID-19 status, age in years and sex. The samples were drawn from two sources: the first 160 participants of the ongoing ImmuneRACE study, and fewer than 1,500 subjects contributed by 6 global collaborators. Where available, HLA class I and class II types were taken from metadata supplied by the sample provider and were not determined by assay-based typing. The repertoires were made available in a free public database intended to serve as a resource for research on the immune response to SARS-CoV-2. The prospective study material was composed of cDNA or gDNA derived from T cells, B-cell-depleted T cells, or PBMCs. Deeply sampled blood TCRbeta repertoires from subjects exposed to, actively infected with, or recovered from COVID-19 were included in the dataset.

Samples from volunteer blood donors who had recovered from COVID-19 were contributed by a second Seattle source. The collaborating institutions used their own protocols to collect whole blood in K2EDTA tubes. Collaborator samples were shipped for TCRbeta analysis as frozen whole blood, isolated PBMCs, or DNA extracted from either sample type. Of note for this clone: Its antigen remains undetermined. No quality values exist for individual bases; no much larger clone is one base distant.

Findings and caveats that apply to the study as a whole: How much clinical and demographic metadata was included differed by source and by participant, and the metadata was provided uncurated.

CDR1 and CDR2 were assigned from the germline V gene (reference sequence) as LNHDA and SQIVND. The CDR3 sequence holds 15 residues, the cysteine and phenylalanine included. The DNA shown is the 45-base CDR3, in frame from base 1. Trimming takes 5 bases off V and 3 bases off J; junction bases not matched to a gene: 6. TCRbeta CDR3 regions were amplified from genomic DNA using the immunoSEQ Assay, a bias-controlled multiplex PCR. As for the original processing: Nucleated cell counts per sample were estimated from amplification of reference gene primers within the assay. To quantify the absolute abundance of each unique TCRbeta CDR3 rearrangement, sequence reads were collapsed and filtered. Productive Simpson clonality was computed per sample as the square root of Simpson's diversity index over productive rearrangements. The table comes from immuneACCESS by way of TCRdb, which keeps in-frame sequences with V and J called. Part of the clones is missing from these tables; in studies checked, under half for an unresolved V gene and the rest for unknown reasons. The V and J calls and clone size come from that table; D and trimming were worked out from the DNA. The sample table holds about 200,000 clones, of which approximately 91% were seen once. 5.5% to 6.5% of the sample goes to the ten largest clones.

The clonotype originates from a man aged 60 to 69 who had recovered from COVID-19. Sequenced material: peripheral blood. The chain couples TRBV19 to TRBJ1-4; 7 central nucleotides agree with TRBD1. The CDR3 reads CASSFRGMANEKLFF. The sequenced DNA is TGTGCCAGTAGTTTCAGGGGGATGGCTAATGAAAAACTGTTTTTT. The variable domain in full, with residues beyond the CDR3 obtained from the reference TRBV19 and TRBJ1-4 genes, is DGGITQSPKYLFRKEGQNVTLSCEQNLNHDAMYWYRQDPGQGLRLIYYSQIVNDFQKGDIAEGYSVSREKKESFPLTVTSAQKNPTAFYLCASSFRGMANEKLFFGSGTQLSVL.